Listed below are T cell receptor beta chains from one sample, sequenced in a study of shared clonotypes between healthy human individuals. Clones were read by immunoSEQ multiplex PCR, and TCRdb kept only the in-frame ones, dropping some. The sample includes nearly 600,000 clones, about 95% of them seen just once. Sequencing was performed on naive CD8+ T cells sorted from blood. Receptors were obtained from a woman in her 30s in good health. The CDR3 runs from the conserved cysteine through the conserved F or W. D genes are given only for firm matches. Clone size, where shown, is once, few, many, or a class for clones that have expanded.

clone_size	v_call	j_call	d_call	cdr3_aa	cdr3_nt
.	TRBV2	TRBJ2-7	TRBD2	CATKVGGEAYEQYF	TGTGCCACCAAAGTGGGGGGGGAAGCCTACGAGCAGTACTTC
.	TRBV30	TRBJ1-1	.	CAWRLGLGTEAFF	TGTGCCTGGAGGTTAGGGTTGGGCACTGAAGCTTTCTTT
.	TRBV19	TRBJ1-1	.	CASSISSMEGWAEAFF	TGTGCCAGTAGTATAAGTAGTATGGAGGGATGGGCTGAAGCTTTCTTT
.	TRBV28	TRBJ2-2	TRBD1	CASRTLDRAILIGELFF	TGTGCCAGCAGAACACTGGACAGGGCGATTCTTATCGGGGAGCTGTTTTTT
.	TRBV28	TRBJ2-7	TRBD1	CASSNRQGASEQYF	TGTGCCAGCAGTAACCGACAGGGGGCGTCCGAGCAGTACTTC
.	TRBV7-9	TRBJ1-1	.	CASSWGHGRMNTEAFF	TGTGCCAGCAGCTGGGGACATGGACGAATGAACACTGAAGCTTTCTTT
.	TRBV4-1	TRBJ2-3	.	CASSQGVSSTDTQYF	TGCGCCAGCAGCCAAGGCGTTTCTAGCACAGATACGCAGTATTTT
.	TRBV7-9	TRBJ1-2	.	CASSPGHSDYGYTF	TGTGCCAGCAGCCCGGGACACTCAGACTATGGCTACACCTTC
.	TRBV14	TRBJ2-5	.	CASSQYIQETQYF	TGTGCCAGCAGCCAATATATCCAAGAGACCCAGTACTTC
.	TRBV10-3	TRBJ2-3	TRBD2	CAIRGGLADGTDTQYF	TGTGCCATCAGGGGAGGGCTAGCCGACGGCACAGATACGCAGTATTTT
.	TRBV11-2	TRBJ2-7	TRBD2	CASSFTGLAGGDEQYF	TGTGCCAGCAGCTTCACTGGACTAGCGGGAGGGGACGAGCAGTACTTC
.	TRBV7-6	TRBJ1-1	TRBD1	CASSLTPTGLDTEAFF	TGTGCCAGCAGCTTAACCCCGACAGGGCTCGACACTGAAGCTTTCTTT
few	TRBV27	TRBJ1-2	.	CASSPGTTGRNYGYTF	TGTGCCAGCAGTCCAGGGACAACCGGGAGGAACTATGGCTACACCTTC
once	TRBV4-1	TRBJ2-3	TRBD2	CASSLRLADQDTQYF	TGCGCCAGCAGCCTCAGACTAGCGGACCAGGATACGCAGTATTTT
once	TRBV14	TRBJ2-3	TRBD2	CASSQTSGRADTQYF	TGTGCCAGCAGCCAGACTAGCGGGAGGGCAGATACGCAGTATTTT
.	TRBV2	TRBJ2-7	.	CASRPRGNYEQYF	TGTGCCAGCAGACCCCGGGGGAATTACGAGCAGTACTTC
.	TRBV7-9	TRBJ2-7	.	CASSPDFWDGGYEQYF	TGTGCCAGCAGCCCTGATTTTTGGGACGGCGGCTACGAGCAGTACTTC
.	TRBV6-5	TRBJ2-7	.	CASSYRNSASYEQYF	TGTGCCAGCAGTTACCGAAACAGCGCTTCCTACGAGCAGTACTTC